One and the same sample provided the 24 T cell receptor beta chains below, sequenced in a study of CD4 T cells in relation to SARS-CoV-2 and coronaviruses. Assay used: immunoSEQ multiplex PCR; TCRdb lists only in-frame clones, some missing. The sample has 13,000 or so clones; approximately 69% are singletons. The antigens these receptors bind are not known. Before the COVID-19 pandemic, during about 2010-2018, CD4+ T cells were taken from unexposed donors. After approximately ten days of culture, CD4+ T cells were isolated. Material: CD4+ T cells from PBMCs, cultured in vitro. The receptors shown here come from a human donor in good health.

This sequence joins TRBV30 and TRBJ1-6; D is uncertain. CDR3 length equals 14 residues. Trimming removed 0 bases at V and 6 bases at J, with 9 bases between. Per the germline V gene, CDR1 is GTSNPN and CDR2 is SVGIG (reference sequence). CDR3 protein: CAWSVRPLNSPLHF. CDR3 nucleotides: TGTGCCTGGAGTGTACGACCGCTTAATTCACCCCTCCACTTT.

The chain joins TRBV27 to TRBJ2-3; 8 bases are a match to TRBD1. The J segment lost 7 bases and the V segment lost 1 base, leaving 4 bases of the junction unmatched. This CDR3 is built from 14 residues. Germline lookup yields CDR1 MNHEY and CDR2 SMNVEV (reference sequence). Here the CDR3 reads CASSLLDRANTQYF. DNA of the CDR3: TGTGCCAGCAGTTTATTGGACAGGGCAAATACGCAGTATTTT.

This sequence joins TRBV19 and TRBJ2-7; D gene ambiguous. The CDR3 has 15 residues. V shed 6 bases and J shed 3 bases, with 18 bases lying between them. CDR1 is LNHDA, CDR2 SQIVND, per germline (reference sequence). CDR3 region: CASSPTAPKSYEQYF. The CDR3 DNA reads TGTGCCAGTAGCCCGACCGCTCCCAAGAGCTACGAGCAGTACTTC.

This sequence joins TRBV25-1 and TRBJ1-2; 8 positions match TRBD1. Germline loops: CDR1 MGHDK, CDR2 SYGVNS. The ends lost 8 bases at V and 2 bases at J; junction bases unmatched: 7. The CDR3 contains 14 residues. The CDR3 DNA reads TGTGCCAGCTTCGGACAGGGCTACAACTATGGCTACACCTTC. Amino acids: CASFGQGYNYGYTF.

The chain links TRBV18 to TRBJ1-4, with D unresolved. The CDR3 contains 15 residues. CDR1 and CDR2 from the germline V gene are KGHSH and LQKENI. V dropped 6 bases and J dropped 3 bases, with 14 bases sitting between them. CDR3 amino acids: CASSLDGRANEKLFF. In nucleotides, the CDR3 is TGTGCCAGCTCGTTAGACGGAAGAGCTAATGAAAAACTGTTTTTT. Full variable domain (missing parts from reference TRBV18 and TRBJ1-4): NAGVMQNPRHLVRRRGQEARLRCSPMKGHSHVYWYRQLPEEGLKFMVYLQKENIIDESGMPKERFSAEFPKEGPSILRIQQVVRGDSAAYFCASSLDGRANEKLFFGSGTQLSVL.

The chain employs TRBV4-2 and TRBJ2-5, with TRBD2 identical over 14 bases. Germline V gene sequence: CDR1 LGHNA, CDR2 YNFKEQ. The trim removed 4 bases at V and 5 bases at J, leaving 9 bases unmatched. This CDR3 region has 17 residues. The CDR3 nucleotides read TGTGCCAGCAGCCCTAACGGACTAGCGGGAGGCTCCGAGACCCAGTACTTC. The encoded protein is CASSPNGLAGGSETQYF.

The genes are TRBV5-1 and TRBJ1-5, with D possibly TRBD1 on 6 matching bases. CDR1 SGHRS and CDR2 YFSETQ come from the germline V gene. This CDR3 spans 15 amino acids. Trimming pared 4 bases from V and 6 bases from J, leaving 17 bases between. In DNA, the CDR3 is TGCGCCAGCAGCATGGAACCGAAAGGGGGTCAGCCCCAGCATTTT. Protein sequence: CASSMEPKGGQPQHF.

The genes are TRBV24-1 and TRBJ1-3; D perhaps matches TRBD1 (6 bases). V was pared by 9 bases and J by 2 bases, with 10 bases between. This CDR3 is built from 13 residues. CDR1 is KGHDR, CDR2 SFDVKD, per germline. CDR3 sequence (DNA): TGTGCCACCTATAGGGGGGCTGGAAACACCATATATTTT. It translates to CATYRGAGNTIYF.

This clone was counted between two and nine times. The chain uses TRBV24-1 and TRBJ2-5; TRBD2 matches at 8 bases. The V segment lost 5 bases and the J segment 4 bases; nucleotides outside the gene matches: 11. Germline V lookup: CDR1 KGHDR, CDR2 SFDVKD. The CDR3 is made up of 16 amino acids. In DNA, the CDR3 is TGTGCCACCAGTGCTCACGCGACGGGAGGGGGAGAGACCCAGTACTTC. Residues: CATSAHATGGGETQYF.

The sample holds a few counts of this clone. The chain employs TRBV19 and TRBJ2-2; no definite D call. CDR3 length: 13 amino acids. Trimming shortened V by 7 bases and J by 0 bases, and 6 bases separated the two germline ends. Germline values: CDR1 LNHDA, CDR2 SQIVND (reference sequence). CDR3 DNA: TGTGCCAGTAAACTTACGAACACCGGGGAGCTGTTTTTT. Translated: CASKLTNTGELFF.

The chain employs TRBV9 and TRBJ2-1; the match to TRBD1 covers 9 bases. The CDR3 consists of 14 residues. The germline gives CDR1 SGDLS, CDR2 YYNGEE. V lost 4 bases to trimming and J lost 14 bases; unmatched junction nucleotides: 13. This CDR3 is CASSKGTGSLGEFF. In DNA, the CDR3 is TGTGCCAGCAGCAAGGGGACAGGGTCTTTGGGGGAGTTCTTC.

The chain employs TRBV11-2 and TRBJ2-1; maybe TRBD2 (6 bases). The germline CDR1 and CDR2 sequences are SGHAT and FQNNGV. The CDR3 consists of 14 residues. V dropped 7 bases and J dropped 1 base, with 11 bases sitting between them. CDR3 loop: CASNEAGSYNEQFF. CDR3 in DNA: TGTGCCAGCAACGAAGCGGGTTCCTACAATGAGCAGTTCTTC.

This clone was seen a single time. A read error may account for a junction end that differs from germline. The J gene is TRBJ2-1, the V gene TRBV30; possible D gene TRBD1, 6 bases. The CDR3 totals 11 residues. Germline loops: CDR1 GTSNPN, CDR2 SVGIG (reference sequence). The CDR3 reads CAVKSQGFEIF. The CDR3 DNA is TGTGCCGTAAAGAGCCAGGGGTTCGAGATCTTC.

The V gene is TRBV5-1, the J gene TRBJ2-5; 8 nucleotides line up with TRBD2. The CDR3 has 14 residues. Germline V lookup: CDR1 SGHRS, CDR2 YFSETQ. Losses at the gene ends were 4 bases for V and 2 bases for J; bases not matched to a gene: 4. The CDR3 is CASSPIAGQETQYF. DNA of the CDR3: TGCGCCAGCAGCCCCATAGCGGGACAAGAGACCCAGTACTTC.

V is TRBV4-2 and J is TRBJ2-7, with D unclear. This CDR3 comprises 17 residues. V was clipped by 1 base and J by 7 bases, with 23 bases between them. Germline CDR1 LGHNA, CDR2 YNFKEQ. CDR3 DNA sequence: TGTGCCAGCAGCCAAGTTTACGGCCTTTCTTTGGCATGGGAGCAGTACTTC. Amino acid sequence: CASSQVYGLSLAWEQYF.

The chain carries TRBV5-8 and TRBJ2-7, with D tentatively TRBD1 (6 bases). Germline CDR1 reads SGHTS; CDR2 reads YDEGEE. The CDR3 spans 16 residues. Trimming took 1 base from V and 3 from J, leaving 17 bases between them. The CDR3 is CASSLLGAGPDYEQYF. The CDR3 DNA is TGTGCCAGCAGCTTGCTGGGGGCGGGTCCCGACTACGAGCAGTACTTC. Complete variable domain (other parts from reference TRBV5-8 and TRBJ2-7): EAGVTQSPTHLIKTRGQQATLRCSPISGHTSVYWYQQALGLGLQFLLWYDEGEERNRGNFPPRFSGRQFPNYSSELNVNALELEDSALYLCASSLLGAGPDYEQYFGPGTRLTVT.

This clone occurred a few times. The chain joins TRBV2 to TRBJ2-3; 7 positions match TRBD2. This CDR3 region has 16 residues. Germline V CDR1 and CDR2: SNHLY, FYNNEI. V trimming: 3 bases; J trimming: 2 bases; junction bases outside the gene matches: 8. CDR3: CASSDGLAAYTDTQYF. CDR3 nucleotide sequence: TGTGCCAGCAGTGATGGTCTAGCGGCGTACACAGATACGCAGTATTTT.

This clone was seen a handful of times. The V and J genes are TRBV28 and TRBJ1-2, with TRBD1 matching over 9 bases. This CDR3 comprises 14 residues. The junction had 6 bases not matched to a gene; V was cut back by 6 bases and J by 4 bases. CDR1 is MDHEN and CDR2 is SYDVKM in the germline V gene. The CDR3 DNA follows: TGTGCCAGCAGAGACAGGGGGTTGATCTATGGCTACACCTTC. This sequence encodes CASRDRGLIYGYTF.

The table lists this clone with a few counts. The rearrangement uses TRBV2 and TRBJ2-7; D gene uncertain. CDR3 length: 14 amino acids. From germline, CDR1 is SNHLY and CDR2 FYNNEI. V was clipped by 6 bases and J by 0 bases, with 12 bases between them. DNA of the CDR3: TGTGCCAGCAGCCTCTACACCATCTCCTACGAGCAGTACTTC. Translated, it gives CASSLYTISYEQYF.

The chain recombines TRBV7-9 with TRBJ1-4; a weak D match, TRBD1 (6 bases). V was cut by 9 bases and J by 5 bases, with 16 bases left in between. The V gene's germline CDR1 is SEHNR and CDR2 FQNEAQ (reference sequence). The CDR3 sequence is 14 residues long. Here the CDR3 DNA reads TGTGCCAGTGACAGAGCAGGGGCAAATGAAAAACTGTTTTTT. Translating gives CASDRAGANEKLFF.

V gene TRBV6-5 combines with J gene TRBJ2-2; maybe TRBD2 (5 bases). From germline, CDR1 is MNHEY and CDR2 SVGAGI. V was cut by 0 bases and J by 5 bases, with 7 bases left in between. The CDR3 length is 14 residues. Here the CDR3 DNA reads TGTGCCAGCAGTTACTCGACGGGGACCGGGGAGCTGTTTTTT. Its translation is CASSYSTGTGELFF.

The V and J genes are TRBV5-1 and TRBJ2-2; the D gene is possibly TRBD2 (5 bases). Germline V gives CDR1 SGHRS, CDR2 YFSETQ. This CDR3 contains 16 residues. V dropped 0 bases and J dropped 2 bases, with 11 bases sitting between them. This CDR3 is CASSLDGGRNTGELFF. DNA for the CDR3: TGCGCCAGCAGCTTGGATGGCGGGCGTAACACCGGGGAGCTGTTTTTT.

The genes are TRBV4-1 and TRBJ2-7; D uncertain. The CDR3 covers 14 residues. Per germline, CDR1 MGHRA and CDR2 YSYEKL. V was cut by 1 base and J by 4 bases, with 11 bases left in between. In DNA, the CDR3 is TGCGCCAGCAGCCAAGGCGCAGGTCTTTACGAGCAGTACTTC. This sequence encodes CASSQGAGLYEQYF.

The rearrangement joins TRBV7-6 to TRBJ2-5; D ambiguous. Germline V gene lookup returns CDR1 SGHVS and CDR2 FNYEAQ. The CDR3 has 15 amino acids. Trimming cost V 1 base and J 1 base, with 10 bases left between them. The CDR3: CASSLVGLAQETQYF. CDR3 in DNA: TGTGCCAGCAGCTTAGTAGGGCTCGCCCAAGAGACCCAGTACTTC.